The next 30 T cell receptor beta chains were all read from a single sample in a study of a mutant IDH1 vaccine in newly diagnosed glioma. Sequenced by immunoSEQ multiplex PCR; TCRdb stores in-frame clones only, minus some. The table records 60,000 to 75,000 clones, about four fifths of them present only once. Time point indicated: baseline, week 1 (first vaccination visit). Documented treatment: pre-vaccination baseline after standard-of-care therapy. The sequencing used PBMCs, collected from a glioma patient treated with radiotherapy, temozolomide or both. All receptors derive from a man aged 50 or older with glioma.

The V and J genes are TRBV29-1 and TRBJ1-1, with unresolved D. V was cut by 4 bases and J by 1 base, with 7 bases left in between. The CDR3 is 12 amino acids. Germline V gene lookup returns CDR1 SQVTM and CDR2 ANQGSEA. The CDR3 bases are TGCAGCGTTGTAAGGACGAACACTGAAGCTTTCTTT. Protein: CSVVRTNTEAFF.

This clone has a single count. V is TRBV14 and J is TRBJ2-7; D perhaps matches TRBD2 (6 bases). V lost 4 bases and J 2 bases, leaving 15 bases between the germline ends. Germline V CDR1 and CDR2: SGHDN, FVKESK. The CDR3 is made up of 15 amino acids. The CDR3 DNA follows: TGTGCCAGCAGCCCCCGAGGAGGGCTCGCCTACGAGCAGTACTTC. This translates into CASSPRGGLAYEQYF.

V gene TRBV19 combines with J gene TRBJ2-7, with 7 bases fitting TRBD1. CDR3 length: 15 residues. In germline, CDR1 is LNHDA, CDR2 SQIVND (reference sequence). The trim removed 5 bases at V and 1 base at J, leaving 8 bases unmatched. This chain's CDR3 is CASSPDRAISYEQYF. The DNA of the CDR3 is TGTGCCAGTAGTCCCGACAGGGCAATATCCTACGAGCAGTACTTC. The variable domain in full, with the rest retrieved from reference TRBV19 and TRBJ2-7, is DGGITQSPKYLFRKEGQNVTLSCEQNLNHDAMYWYRQDPGQGLRLIYYSQIVNDFQKGDIAEGYSVSREKKESFPLTVTSAQKNPTAFYLCASSPDRAISYEQYFGPGTRLTVT.

The chain joins TRBV7-2 to TRBJ2-4, with a weak D call TRBD1 (6 bases). The V end was cut by 5 bases, the J end by 7 bases, with 15 bases between. Germline V gives CDR1 SGHTA, CDR2 FQGNSA. This CDR3 has 14 amino acids. CDR3 bases: TGTGCCAGCAGCCTCCGAAACAGGGCGAACATTCAGTACTTC. It encodes CASSLRNRANIQYF.

The chain couples TRBV10-3 to TRBJ1-5, with TRBD1 identical over 7 bases. There are 15 residues in the CDR3. Germline V CDR1 and CDR2: ENHRY, SYGVKD. The V gene end was trimmed by 4 bases and the J gene end by 3 bases; junction bases not matched to a gene: 6. Here the CDR3 reads CAISGQGLPNQPQHF. CDR3 DNA: TGTGCCATCAGTGGACAGGGCCTCCCCAATCAGCCCCAGCATTTT.

This clone was detected only a few times. The chain has TRBV7-2 and TRBJ1-2; D gene unclear. The ends were cut back, 5 bases at V and 4 bases at J, with 8 bases in the middle. Germline CDR1 is SGHTA and CDR2 is FQGNSA. The CDR3 sequence is 12 residues long. CDR3 coding DNA: TGTGCCAGCAGCCGGACGGCCTATGGCTACACCTTC. Translating gives CASSRTAYGYTF.

The rearrangement links TRBV19 to TRBJ1-5; D is unresolved. The germline CDR1 and CDR2 sequences are LNHDA and SQIVND (reference sequence). This CDR3 comprises 13 residues. The germline V and J ends were trimmed by 5 bases and 5 bases, with 10 bases remaining between them. CDR3 DNA sequence: TGTGCCAGTAGTGCCCGACTTGATCAGCCCCAGCATTTT. Residues: CASSARLDQPQHF.

This clone was found a few times. The V call is TRBV4-1, the J call TRBJ2-1; D unresolved. V was clipped by 4 bases and J by 9 bases, with 16 bases between them. The CDR3 is 14 amino acids. Germline V gives CDR1 MGHRA, CDR2 YSYEKL. CDR3 nucleotides: TGCGCCAGCAGCCGAGTTGACCCGGAACGTGAGCAGTTCTTC. This encodes CASSRVDPEREQFF.

Comments on this clone: The sample carries other DNA sequences with the same CDR3. The rearrangement joins TRBV9 to TRBJ2-1; weak D call: TRBD2 (5 bases). This CDR3 region has 15 residues. Germline V gene data show CDR1 as SGDLS and CDR2 as YYNGEE. Deletions cut 0 bases from V and 4 bases from J, with 11 bases between. Here the CDR3 reads CASSVGAGGYNEQFF. CDR3 DNA sequence: TGTGCCAGCAGCGTAGGAGCTGGCGGGTACAATGAGCAGTTCTTC.

The gene calls are TRBV10-3 and TRBJ1-3; D gene unclear. Germline V gene lookup returns CDR1 ENHRY and CDR2 SYGVKD. V was trimmed by 10 bases and J by 0 bases, leaving 10 bases between them. The CDR3 is 13 amino acids. CDR3 sequence reads: CATASGSGNTIYF. CDR3 in DNA: TGTGCCACCGCCTCGGGCTCTGGAAACACCATATATTTT.

The gene calls are TRBV5-1 and TRBJ1-1; 11 nucleotides align to TRBD1. The CDR3 covers 15 residues. The germline gives CDR1 SGHRS, CDR2 YFSETQ. Unmatched junction bases numbered 9, after V lost 5 bases and J lost 6 bases. CDR3 nucleotide sequence: TGCGCCAGCAGGCCCCGGACAGGGGGCTCAGCTGAAGCTTTCTTT. This encodes CASRPRTGGSAEAFF.

This sequence joins TRBV5-1 and TRBJ1-4; TRBD1 matches 7 bases. Trimming at V came to 5 bases and at J to 0 bases, leaving 4 bases not matched to a gene. The V gene's germline CDR1 is SGHRS and CDR2 YFSETQ. This CDR3 has 15 amino acids. The CDR3 DNA follows: TGCGCCAGCAGTTTCCAGGGGGCAACTAATGAAAAACTGTTTTTT. Translated: CASSFQGATNEKLFF.

The chain recombines TRBV13 with TRBJ1-5, with D possibly being TRBD1 (5 bases). Germline V gives CDR1 PRHDT, CDR2 FYEKMQ (reference sequence). Trimming removed 0 bases at V and 0 bases at J, with 6 bases between. The CDR3 loop spans 15 amino acids. The CDR3, as DNA: TGTGCCAGCAGCTTAGGGGGGCCTAGCAATCAGCCCCAGCATTTT. Protein product: CASSLGGPSNQPQHF.

This chain joins TRBV5-5 and TRBJ2-7; maybe TRBD1 (6 bases). This CDR3 has 14 amino acids. Trimming removed 7 bases at V and 6 bases at J, with 20 bases between. Germline CDR1 reads SGHKS; CDR2 reads YYEKEE (reference sequence). CDR3 in amino acids: CASGSPRGSGEQYF. The CDR3 DNA follows: TGTGCCAGCGGTTCCCCCAGGGGCAGCGGCGAGCAGTACTTC.

The rearrangement joins TRBV5-4 to TRBJ1-2; D is undetermined. V was shortened by 4 bases and J by 8 bases, with 12 bases between the two germline ends. The CDR3 runs 12 residues. CDR1 SGHNT and CDR2 YYREEE come from the germline V gene (reference sequence). The CDR3: CASSPPTGGYTF. The CDR3 DNA is TGTGCCAGCAGCCCACCGACGGGCGGCTACACCTTC.

The chain combines TRBV5-1 with TRBJ2-7; perhaps D is TRBD1 or TRBD2 (6 bases each). The CDR3 contains 15 residues. The germline V gene has CDR1 SGHRS and CDR2 YFSETQ. V lost 1 base, J lost 7 bases, and 18 bases lay in between. In DNA form, the CDR3 reads TGCGCCAGCAGCTTGACGGGCAGGGGTCGGGAGGAGCAGTACTTC. Translating gives CASSLTGRGREEQYF.

The chain is built from TRBV7-8 and TRBJ1-3; D is uncertain. The CDR3 is made up of 13 amino acids. V lost 5 bases and J lost 3, with 8 bases in between. CDR1 is SGHVS, CDR2 FQNEAQ, per germline. CDR3 residues: CASSPNNGNTIYF. CDR3 DNA sequence: TGTGCCAGCAGCCCAAACAATGGAAACACCATATATTTT.

V gene TRBV6-1 combines with J gene TRBJ1-1; the D gene is possibly TRBD1 (6 bases). This CDR3 contains 15 residues. With 6 bases removed from V and 0 bases from J, the gap between germline ends came to 14 bases. The germline V gene has CDR1 MNHNS and CDR2 SASEGT. CDR3 DNA: TGTGCCAGCAGGAGACAGGTACCGCTGAACACTGAAGCTTTCTTT. Its translation: CASRRQVPLNTEAFF.

The chain uses TRBV19 and TRBJ1-1; D gene ambiguous. Per the germline V gene, CDR1 is LNHDA and CDR2 is SQIVND (reference sequence). Trimming shortened V by 6 bases and J by 7 bases, and 18 bases separated the two germline ends. This CDR3 contains 14 residues. The CDR3 reads CASRPEVEYGEAFF. For the CDR3, the DNA is TGTGCCAGTAGGCCCGAGGTGGAATACGGTGAAGCTTTCTTT.

This chain joins TRBV28 and TRBJ1-2; D remains unclear. In germline, CDR1 is MDHEN, CDR2 SYDVKM. The CDR3 extends over 12 amino acids. V shed 7 bases and J shed 0 bases, with 6 bases lying between them. CDR3 residues: CASTDANYGYTF. The CDR3 DNA reads as TGTGCCAGCACCGATGCTAACTATGGCTACACCTTC.

The gene calls are TRBV29-1 and TRBJ2-7; D is uncertain. Trimming left V 0 bases short and J 2 bases short, with 11 bases between. Germline CDR1 reads SQVTM; CDR2 reads ANQGSEA. The CDR3 is 14 amino acids. CDR3 loop: CSVEEVGSPYEQYF. The CDR3 coding sequence is TGCAGCGTTGAAGAAGTTGGCAGTCCCTACGAGCAGTACTTC.

The V call is TRBV6-6, the J call TRBJ1-5; D might be TRBD1 (5 bases). Trimming stripped 5 bases from V and 4 bases from J, with 12 bases between. In germline, CDR1 is MNHNY, CDR2 SVGAGI (reference sequence). The CDR3 loop spans 14 amino acids. The CDR3 spells CASSPGGLNQPQHF. For the CDR3, the DNA is TGTGCCAGCAGTCCCGGGGGACTTAATCAGCCCCAGCATTTT.

This clone was seen a handful of times. The chain links TRBV19 to TRBJ1-5; D may be TRBD1 (5 bases). The ends were cut back, 6 bases at V and 0 bases at J, with 12 bases in the middle. The CDR3 length is 15 residues. The germline V gene has CDR1 LNHDA and CDR2 SQIVND (reference sequence). The CDR3 reads CASSDSPYSNQPQHF. In DNA, the CDR3 is TGTGCCAGTAGCGACAGTCCTTATAGCAATCAGCCCCAGCATTTT.

The J gene is TRBJ1-4, the V gene TRBV10-3; the match to TRBD1 covers 9 bases. J lost 5 bases, V lost 0 bases, and 1 base had no gene match. The CDR3 consists of 15 residues. Germline V lookup: CDR1 ENHRY, CDR2 SYGVKD. CDR3 protein: CAISESGTGNEKLFF. The CDR3 nucleotides read TGTGCCATCAGTGAGTCAGGGACAGGGAATGAAAAACTGTTTTTT.

V and J are TRBV25-1 and TRBJ2-2; D is undetermined. This CDR3 is built from 15 residues. Germline loops: CDR1 MGHDK, CDR2 SYGVNS. Trimming took off 1 base at V and 1 base at J, with 7 bases between the two ends. CDR3 sequence (DNA): TGTGCCAGCAGTGAATCCAGGAAGAACACCGGGGAGCTGTTTTTT. Its translation is CASSESRKNTGELFF. The complete variable domain, with remaining parts taken from reference TRBV25-1 and TRBJ2-2, reads EADIYQTPRYLVIGTGKKITLECSQTMGHDKMYWYQQDPGMELHLIHYSYGVNSTEKGDLSSESTVSRIRTEHFPLTLESARPSHTSQYLCASSESRKNTGELFFGEGSRLTVL.

This chain connects TRBV11-1 to TRBJ1-1; 11 bases are a match to TRBD1. V lost 5 bases to trimming and J lost 4 bases; unmatched junction nucleotides: 6. CDR3 length equals 15 residues. Germline CDR1 reads SGHAT; CDR2 reads FQDESV (reference sequence). CDR3 sequence: CASSAPGTGGTEAFF. The CDR3 nucleotides are TGTGCCAGCAGCGCCCCCGGGACAGGGGGCACTGAAGCTTTCTTT.

In this sample, this clone turned up once. An end of the junction does not agree with germline; a read error may underlie this. CDR3 nucleotide sequence: TGTGCTAGCAGCCGTGCCCTGGGAGAGACCCAGTACTTC. It yields the protein CASSRALGETQYF. This chain links TRBV7-7 with TRBJ2-5, with unresolved D. The CDR3 has 13 amino acids. The germline V gene has CDR1 SSHAT and CDR2 FNYEAQ (reference sequence).

A single count supports this clone. The rearrangement links TRBV6-5 to TRBJ2-7, with no clear D. Trimming left V 8 bases short and J 0 bases short, with 11 bases between. Per germline, CDR1 MNHEY and CDR2 SVGAGI. The CDR3 loop spans 13 amino acids. The chain's CDR3 is CASQRFDSYEQYF. CDR3 sequence (DNA): TGTGCCAGCCAGAGGTTCGACTCCTACGAGCAGTACTTC.

J is TRBJ1-1 and V is TRBV6-6; D unclear. The CDR3 runs to 14 residues. Between the trimmed V and J ends, which lost 0 bases and 1 base, there was a span of 6 bases. Germline CDR1 and CDR2: MNHNY and SVGAGI (reference sequence). CDR3 amino acids: CASSYSPGNTEAFF. Written as DNA, the CDR3 is TGTGCCAGCAGTTACTCTCCCGGGAACACTGAAGCTTTCTTT.

The chain is built from TRBV7-6 and TRBJ1-6, with D perhaps matching TRBD1 (5 bases). V was pared by 5 bases and J by 8 bases, with 10 bases between. In germline, CDR1 is SGHVS, CDR2 FNYEAQ. This CDR3 is built from 13 residues. CDR3 loop: CASSPDSYSPLHF. The CDR3 coding sequence is TGTGCCAGCAGCCCCGACAGCTATTCACCCCTCCACTTT.